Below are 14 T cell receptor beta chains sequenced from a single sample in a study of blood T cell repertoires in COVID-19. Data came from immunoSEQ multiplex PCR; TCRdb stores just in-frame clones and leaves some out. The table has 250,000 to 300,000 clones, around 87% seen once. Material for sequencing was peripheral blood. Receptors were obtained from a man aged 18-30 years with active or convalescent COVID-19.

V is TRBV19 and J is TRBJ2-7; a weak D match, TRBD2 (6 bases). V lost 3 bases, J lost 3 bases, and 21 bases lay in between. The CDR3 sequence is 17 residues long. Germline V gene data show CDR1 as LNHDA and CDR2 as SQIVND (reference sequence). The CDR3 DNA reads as TGTGCCAGTAGTATTGTTGGTGGAGGGAATCGCGACTACGAGCAGTACTTC. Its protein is CASSIVGGGNRDYEQYF.

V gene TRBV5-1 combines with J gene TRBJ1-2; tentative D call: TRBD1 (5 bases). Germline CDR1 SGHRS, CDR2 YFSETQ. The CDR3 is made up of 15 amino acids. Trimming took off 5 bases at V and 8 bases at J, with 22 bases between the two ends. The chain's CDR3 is CASSDRGALNGGYTF. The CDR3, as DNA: TGCGCCAGCAGTGATCGCGGGGCGCTCAATGGGGGCTACACCTTC.

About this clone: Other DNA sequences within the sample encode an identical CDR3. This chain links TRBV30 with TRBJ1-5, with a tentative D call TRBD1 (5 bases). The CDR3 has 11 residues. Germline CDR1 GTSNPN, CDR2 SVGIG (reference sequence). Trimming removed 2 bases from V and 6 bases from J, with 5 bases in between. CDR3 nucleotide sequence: TGTGCCTGGAGTCAGGGTCAGCCCCAGCATTTT. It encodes CAWSQGQPQHF.

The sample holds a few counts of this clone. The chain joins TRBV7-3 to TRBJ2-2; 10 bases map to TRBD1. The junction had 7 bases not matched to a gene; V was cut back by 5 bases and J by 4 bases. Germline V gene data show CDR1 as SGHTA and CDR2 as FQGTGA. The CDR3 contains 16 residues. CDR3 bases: TGTGCCAGCAGCCCGACAGGGGGCGGGAGCACCGGGGAGCTGTTTTTT. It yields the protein CASSPTGGGSTGELFF.

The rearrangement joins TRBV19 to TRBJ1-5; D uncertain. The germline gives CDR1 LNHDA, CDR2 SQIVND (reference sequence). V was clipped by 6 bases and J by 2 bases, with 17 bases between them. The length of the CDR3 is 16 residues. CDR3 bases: TGTGCCAGTAGCGGATTTGGAGGGAGGGGCAATCAGCCCCAGCATTTT. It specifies CASSGFGGRGNQPQHF.

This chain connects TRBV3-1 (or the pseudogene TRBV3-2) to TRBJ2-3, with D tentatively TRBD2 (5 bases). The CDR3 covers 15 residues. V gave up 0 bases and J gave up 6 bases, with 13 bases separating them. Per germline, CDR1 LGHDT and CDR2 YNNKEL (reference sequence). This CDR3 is CASSQEGGPPDTQYF. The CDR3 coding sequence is TGTGCCAGCAGCCAAGAGGGCGGGCCCCCTGATACGCAGTATTTT.

Here the CDR3 reads CASSIPSNQPQHF. CDR3 DNA sequence: TGTGCCAGTAGTATACCGAGCAATCAGCCCCAGCATTTT. The chain recombines TRBV19 with TRBJ1-5; D not certain. Germline V lookup: CDR1 LNHDA, CDR2 SQIVND (reference sequence). Trimming took 2 bases from V and 1 from J, leaving 3 bases between them. The CDR3 totals 13 residues.

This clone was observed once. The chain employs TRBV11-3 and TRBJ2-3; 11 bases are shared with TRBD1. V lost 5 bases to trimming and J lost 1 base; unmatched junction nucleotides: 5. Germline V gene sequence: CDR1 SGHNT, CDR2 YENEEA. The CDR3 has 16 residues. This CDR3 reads CASSPRTGGGTDTQYF. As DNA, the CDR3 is TGTGCCAGCAGCCCCCGGACAGGGGGCGGCACAGATACGCAGTATTTT.

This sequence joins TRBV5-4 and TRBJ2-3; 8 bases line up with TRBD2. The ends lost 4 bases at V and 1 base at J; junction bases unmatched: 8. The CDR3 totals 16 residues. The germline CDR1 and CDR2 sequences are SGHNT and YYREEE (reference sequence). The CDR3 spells CASSQGSGRGTDTQYF. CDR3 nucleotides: TGTGCCAGCAGCCAAGGATCCGGGAGGGGCACAGATACGCAGTATTTT.

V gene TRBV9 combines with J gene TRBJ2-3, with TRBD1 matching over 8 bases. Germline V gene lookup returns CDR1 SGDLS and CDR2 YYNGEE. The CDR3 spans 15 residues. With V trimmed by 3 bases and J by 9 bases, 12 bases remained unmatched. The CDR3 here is CASSEAGQGIATQYF. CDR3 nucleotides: TGTGCCAGCAGCGAGGCCGGACAGGGTATTGCGACGCAGTATTTT.

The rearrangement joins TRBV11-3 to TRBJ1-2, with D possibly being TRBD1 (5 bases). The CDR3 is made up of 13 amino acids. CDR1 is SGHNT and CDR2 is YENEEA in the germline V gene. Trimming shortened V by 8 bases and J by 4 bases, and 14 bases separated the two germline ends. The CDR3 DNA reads TGTGCCAGCGAGAAAGGGGCCGGCTATGGCTACACCTTC. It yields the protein CASEKGAGYGYTF.

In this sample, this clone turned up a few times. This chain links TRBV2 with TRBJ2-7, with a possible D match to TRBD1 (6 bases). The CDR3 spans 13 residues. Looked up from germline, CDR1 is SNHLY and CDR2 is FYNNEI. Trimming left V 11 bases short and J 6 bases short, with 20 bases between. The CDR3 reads CAVPRTDPTEQYF. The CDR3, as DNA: TGTGCCGTCCCTAGGACAGACCCCACCGAGCAGTACTTC. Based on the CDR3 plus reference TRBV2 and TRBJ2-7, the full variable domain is EPEVTQTPSHQVTQMGQEVILRCVPISNHLYFYWYRQILGQKVEFLVSFYNNEISEKSEIFDDQFSVERPDGSNFTLKIRSTKLEDSAMYFCAVPRTDPTEQYFGPGTRLTVT.

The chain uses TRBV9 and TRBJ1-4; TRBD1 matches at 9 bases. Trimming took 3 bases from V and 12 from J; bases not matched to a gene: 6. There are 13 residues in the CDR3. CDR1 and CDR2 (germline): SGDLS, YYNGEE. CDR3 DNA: TGTGCCAGCAGCGAAACAGGGGGCGGTCAACTGTTTTTT. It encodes CASSETGGGQLFF. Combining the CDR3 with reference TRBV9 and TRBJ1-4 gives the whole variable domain DSGVTQTPKHLITATGQRVTLRCSPRSGDLSVYWYQQSLDQGLQFLIQYYNGEERAKGNILERFSAQQFPDLHSELNLSSLELGDSALYFCASSETGGGQLFFGSGTQLSVL.

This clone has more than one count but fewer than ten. The CDR3 sequence is CASSEASSRYNEQFF. Here the CDR3 DNA reads TGTGCCAGCAGTGAAGCGTCTAGCCGGTACAATGAGCAGTTCTTC. The V and J genes are TRBV2 and TRBJ2-1, with TRBD2 as a possible D gene (5 bases). V lost 0 bases to trimming and J lost 4 bases, with 10 bases between them. Per the germline V gene, CDR1 is SNHLY and CDR2 is FYNNEI. The CDR3 consists of 15 residues.